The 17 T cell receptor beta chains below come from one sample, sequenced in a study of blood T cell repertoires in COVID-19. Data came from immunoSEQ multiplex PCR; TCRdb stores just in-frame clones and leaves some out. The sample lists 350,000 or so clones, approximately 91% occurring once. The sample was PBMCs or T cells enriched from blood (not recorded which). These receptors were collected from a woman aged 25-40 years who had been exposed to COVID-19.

The CDR3 is CASRLGQGPNQPQHF. CDR3 DNA sequence: TGTGCCAGCAGGCTCGGACAGGGGCCCAATCAGCCCCAGCATTTT. V is TRBV2 and J is TRBJ1-5; 9 positions match TRBD1. The CDR3 contains 15 residues. The germline V gene encodes CDR1 SNHLY and CDR2 FYNNEI. Trimming cost V 6 bases and J 3 bases; bases outside gene matches: 6.

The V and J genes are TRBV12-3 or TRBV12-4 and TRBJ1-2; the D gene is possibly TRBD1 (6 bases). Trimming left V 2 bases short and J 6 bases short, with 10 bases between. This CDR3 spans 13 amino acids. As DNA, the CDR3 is TGTGCCAGCAGTTTATACAGGGTCGATGGCTACACCTTC. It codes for CASSLYRVDGYTF.

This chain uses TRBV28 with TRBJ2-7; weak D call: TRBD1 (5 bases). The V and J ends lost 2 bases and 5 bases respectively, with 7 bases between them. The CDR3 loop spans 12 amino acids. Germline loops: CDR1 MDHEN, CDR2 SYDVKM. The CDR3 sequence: CASSLRGDEQYF. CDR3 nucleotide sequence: TGTGCCAGCAGTTTAAGGGGCGACGAGCAGTACTTC. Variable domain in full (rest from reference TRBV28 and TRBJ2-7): DVKVTQSSRYLVKRTGEKVFLECVQDMDHENMFWYRQDPGLGLRLIYFSYDVKMKEKGDIPEGYSVSREKKERFSLILESASTNQTSMYLCASSLRGDEQYFGPGTRLTVT.

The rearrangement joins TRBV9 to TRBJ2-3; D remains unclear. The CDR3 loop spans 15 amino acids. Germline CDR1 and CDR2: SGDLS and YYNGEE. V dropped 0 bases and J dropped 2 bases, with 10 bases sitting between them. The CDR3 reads CASSVDNPHTDTQYF. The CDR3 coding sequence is TGTGCCAGCAGCGTAGACAATCCCCACACAGATACGCAGTATTTT.

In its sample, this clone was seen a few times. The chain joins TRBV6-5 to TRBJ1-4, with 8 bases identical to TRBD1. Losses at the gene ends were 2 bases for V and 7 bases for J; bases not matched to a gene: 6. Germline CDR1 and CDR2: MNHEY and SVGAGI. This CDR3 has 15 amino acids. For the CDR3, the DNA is TGTGCCAGCAGTTACGGGACAGGAGTGGGTGAAAAACTGTTTTTT. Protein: CASSYGTGVGEKLFF.

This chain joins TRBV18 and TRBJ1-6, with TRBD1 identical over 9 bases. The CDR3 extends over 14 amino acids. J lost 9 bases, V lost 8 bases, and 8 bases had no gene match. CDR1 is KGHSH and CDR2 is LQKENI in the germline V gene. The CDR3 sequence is CASKRQGDLSPLHF. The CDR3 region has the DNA TGTGCCAGCAAGAGACAGGGGGACCTTTCACCCCTCCACTTT. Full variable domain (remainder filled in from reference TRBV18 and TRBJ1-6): NAGVMQNPRHLVRRRGQEARLRCSPMKGHSHVYWYRQLPEEGLKFMVYLQKENIIDESGMPKERFSAEFPKEGPSILRIQQVVRGDSAAYFCASKRQGDLSPLHFGNGTRLTVT.

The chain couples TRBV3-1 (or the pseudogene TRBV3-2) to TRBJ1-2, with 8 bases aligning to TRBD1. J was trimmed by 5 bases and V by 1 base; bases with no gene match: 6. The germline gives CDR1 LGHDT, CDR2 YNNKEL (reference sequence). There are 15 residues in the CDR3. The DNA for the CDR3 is TGTGCCAGCAGCCAAGGTACAGGGGGGAGGTATGGCTACACCTTC. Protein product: CASSQGTGGRYGYTF.

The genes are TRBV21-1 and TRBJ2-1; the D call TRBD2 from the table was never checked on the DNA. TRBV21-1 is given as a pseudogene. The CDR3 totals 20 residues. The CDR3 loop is CASSKPNPGLAVSSYNEQFF. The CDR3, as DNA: TGTGCCAGCAGCAAACCCAATCCGGGACTAGCGGTTAGCTCCTACAATGAGCAGTTCTTC.

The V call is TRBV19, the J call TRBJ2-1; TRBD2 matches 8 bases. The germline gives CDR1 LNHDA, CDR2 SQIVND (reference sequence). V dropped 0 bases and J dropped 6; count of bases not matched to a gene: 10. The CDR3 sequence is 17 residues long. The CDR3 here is CASSIDLGLAWGNEQFF. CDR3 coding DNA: TGTGCCAGTAGTATAGATCTAGGACTAGCCTGGGGCAATGAGCAGTTCTTC.

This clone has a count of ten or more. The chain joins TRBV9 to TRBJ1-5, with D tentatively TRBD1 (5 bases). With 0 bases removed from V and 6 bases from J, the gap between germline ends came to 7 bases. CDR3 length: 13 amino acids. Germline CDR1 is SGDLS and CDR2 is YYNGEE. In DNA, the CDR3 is TGTGCCAGCAGCGTAGAGGGGTTTCAGCCCCAGCATTTT. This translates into CASSVEGFQPQHF.

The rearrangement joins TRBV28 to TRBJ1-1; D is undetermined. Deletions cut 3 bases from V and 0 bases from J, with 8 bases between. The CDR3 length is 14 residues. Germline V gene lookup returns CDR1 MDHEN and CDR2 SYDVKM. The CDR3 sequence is CASSFHRLNTEAFF. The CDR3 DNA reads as TGTGCCAGCAGTTTTCACAGACTGAACACTGAAGCTTTCTTT.

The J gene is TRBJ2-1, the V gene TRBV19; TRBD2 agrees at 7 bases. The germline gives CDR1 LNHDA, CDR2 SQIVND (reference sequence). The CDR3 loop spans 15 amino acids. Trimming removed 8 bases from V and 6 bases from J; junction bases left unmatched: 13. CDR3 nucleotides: TGTGCCAGTTCGGTGGGGGGGAAGGGGATCAATGAGCAGTTCTTC. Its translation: CASSVGGKGINEQFF.

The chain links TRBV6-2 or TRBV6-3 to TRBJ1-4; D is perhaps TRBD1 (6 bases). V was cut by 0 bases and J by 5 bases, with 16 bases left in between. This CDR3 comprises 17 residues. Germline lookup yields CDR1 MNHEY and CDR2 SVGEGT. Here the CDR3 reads CASSYSRTAKENEKLFF. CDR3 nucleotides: TGTGCCAGCAGTTACTCAAGGACAGCTAAGGAAAATGAAAAACTGTTTTTT.

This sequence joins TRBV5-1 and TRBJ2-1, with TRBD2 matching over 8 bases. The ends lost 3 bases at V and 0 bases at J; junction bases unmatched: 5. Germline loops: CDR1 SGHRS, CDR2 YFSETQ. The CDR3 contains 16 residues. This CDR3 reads CASSYTGTSSYNEQFF. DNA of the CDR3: TGCGCCAGCAGCTACACCGGGACTAGCTCCTACAATGAGCAGTTCTTC.

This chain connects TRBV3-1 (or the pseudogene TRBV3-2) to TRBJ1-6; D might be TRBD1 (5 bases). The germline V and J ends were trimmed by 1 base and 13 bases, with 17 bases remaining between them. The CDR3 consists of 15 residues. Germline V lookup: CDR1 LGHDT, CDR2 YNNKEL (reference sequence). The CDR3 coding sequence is TGTGCCAGCAGCCAAGTCGGGGACTGGGGACGTCCCCTCCACTTT. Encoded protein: CASSQVGDWGRPLHF.

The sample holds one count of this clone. The CDR3 DNA is TGTGCCAGCAAATTAGGGGATAGCTCCTACAATGAGCAGTTCTTC. This translates into CASKLGDSSYNEQFF. The chain couples TRBV9 to TRBJ2-1; tentative D call: TRBD1 (5 bases). Germline V gives CDR1 SGDLS, CDR2 YYNGEE. CDR3 length: 15 residues. V was trimmed by 6 bases and J by 0 bases, leaving 13 bases between them. Variable domain in full (rest from reference TRBV9 and TRBJ2-1): DSGVTQTPKHLITATGQRVTLRCSPRSGDLSVYWYQQSLDQGLQFLIQYYNGEERAKGNILERFSAQQFPDLHSELNLSSLELGDSALYFCASKLGDSSYNEQFFGPGTRLTVL.

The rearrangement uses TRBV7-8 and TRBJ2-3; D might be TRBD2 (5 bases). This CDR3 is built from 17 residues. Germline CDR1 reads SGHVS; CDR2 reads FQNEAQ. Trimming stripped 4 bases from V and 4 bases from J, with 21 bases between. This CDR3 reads CASSSPGGSQRADTQYF. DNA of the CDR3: TGTGCCAGCAGCTCCCCGGGCGGGTCTCAGAGGGCAGATACGCAGTATTTT.